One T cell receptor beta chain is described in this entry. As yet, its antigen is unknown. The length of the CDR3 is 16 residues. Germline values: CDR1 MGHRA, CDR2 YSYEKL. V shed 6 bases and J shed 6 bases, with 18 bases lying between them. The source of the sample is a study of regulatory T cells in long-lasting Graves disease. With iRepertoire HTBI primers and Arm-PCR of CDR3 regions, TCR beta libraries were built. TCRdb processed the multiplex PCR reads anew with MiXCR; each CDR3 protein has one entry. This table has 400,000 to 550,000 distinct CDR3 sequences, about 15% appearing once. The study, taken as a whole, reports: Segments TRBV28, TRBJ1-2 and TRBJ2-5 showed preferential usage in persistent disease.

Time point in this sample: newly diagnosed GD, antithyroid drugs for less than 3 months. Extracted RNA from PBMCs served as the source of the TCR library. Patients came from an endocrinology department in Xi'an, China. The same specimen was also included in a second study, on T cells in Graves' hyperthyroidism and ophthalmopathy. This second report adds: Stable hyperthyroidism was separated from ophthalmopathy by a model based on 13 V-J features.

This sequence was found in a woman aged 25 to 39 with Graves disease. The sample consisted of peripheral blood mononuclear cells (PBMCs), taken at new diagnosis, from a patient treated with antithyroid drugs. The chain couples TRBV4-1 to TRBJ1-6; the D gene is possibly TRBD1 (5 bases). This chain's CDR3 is CASRPGGRGSNSPLHF. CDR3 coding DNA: TGCGCCAGCAGACCAGGCGGAAGGGGATCTAATTCACCCCTCCACTTT.